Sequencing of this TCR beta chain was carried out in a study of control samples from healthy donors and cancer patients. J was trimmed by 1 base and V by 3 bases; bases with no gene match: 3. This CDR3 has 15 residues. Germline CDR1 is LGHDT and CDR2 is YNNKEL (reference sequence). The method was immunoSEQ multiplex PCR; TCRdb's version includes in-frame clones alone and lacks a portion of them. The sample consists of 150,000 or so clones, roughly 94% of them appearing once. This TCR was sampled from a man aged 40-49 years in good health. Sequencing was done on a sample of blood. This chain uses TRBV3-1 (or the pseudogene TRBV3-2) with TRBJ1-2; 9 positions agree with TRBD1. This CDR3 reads CASSHGQGINYGYTF. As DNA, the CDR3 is TGTGCCAGCAGCCATGGACAGGGGATTAACTATGGCTACACCTTC.